The following is a T cell receptor (beta chain) sequence with its context. It was with unique molecular identifiers that the TCRbeta library was prepared. A single record per CDR3 protein comes from TCRdb applying MiXCR to the PCR reads. The sample consists of roughly 500,000 distinct CDR3 sequences, around 20% of them appearing once. The data were taken from a study of T-cell reconstitution after alpha-beta-depleted transplantation in children. Germline CDR1 is DFQATT and CDR2 is SNEGSKA (reference sequence). This CDR3 is 15 amino acids long. Trimming stripped 0 bases from V and 6 bases from J, with 14 bases between.

The clonotype was recovered from a human donor who donated a stem cell graft to a child with acute lymphoblastic leukemia. V usage is TRBV20-1 and J usage is TRBJ2-2, with D maybe TRBD2 (6 bases). This material consisted of PBMCs from the stem cell graft donor, taken from the stem cell graft. The CDR3 bases are TGCAGTGCTAGAGATCTCGGGAGTGGGGCCGGGGAGCTGTTTTTT. This encodes CSARDLGSGAGELFF.